Listed below are T cell receptor beta chains from one sample, sequenced in a study of blood T cell repertoires in COVID-19. Sequencing used immunoSEQ multiplex PCR; TCRdb keeps in-frame clones, though not all of them. The sample consists of some 110,000 clones, approximately 80% of them appearing once. Sequenced sample: peripheral blood. These receptors were collected from a woman older than 75 with acute or convalescent COVID-19. The CDR3 runs from the conserved cysteine through the conserved F or W. The D gene is left open where the match is weak. Clone size, where shown, is once, few, many, or a class for clones that have expanded.

>TRBJ2-2|TRBV10-1|TRBD2|once
TGCGCCAGCAGTGTGCCGGGGGGCACCGGGGAGCTGTTTTTT
CASSVPGGTGELFF
>TRBJ1-2|TRBV29-1|TRBD1|.
TGCAGCGTTGACCCAAGGGACAGAGCCAACTATGGCTACACCTTC
CSVDPRDRANYGYTF
>TRBJ2-7|TRBV18|TRBD1|.
TGTGCCAGCTCACCTACACGGGACAGAGCCTACGAGCAGTACTTC
CASSPTRDRAYEQYF
>TRBJ2-1|TRBV7-9|TRBD1|.
TGTGCCAGCAGCACCAATTGGGCCGGACAGGGCTACAATGAGCAGTTCTTC
CASSTNWAGQGYNEQFF
>TRBJ1-5|TRBV30|TRBD1|.
TGTGCCTGGAGTGTAAGGGGACAGCTTGGGGGCCAGCATTTT
CAWSVRGQLGGQHF
>TRBJ1-1|TRBV4-3|.|once
TGCGCCAGCAGCCAAGATTTACAGAAGAACACTGAAGCTTTCTTT
CASSQDLQKNTEAFF
>TRBJ2-7|TRBV18|TRBD2|.
TGTGCCAGCTCACCACCGTCTAGCGGGAGGGGCGAGCAGTACTTC
CASSPPSSGRGEQYF
>TRBJ1-6|TRBV27|.|.
TGTGCCAGCAGTTTAGGGGACACCAGCTCACCCCTCCACTTT
CASSLGDTSSPLHF
>TRBJ2-1|TRBV27|.|many
TGTGCCAGCAGTTTATTGGGCGATGAGCAGTTCTTC
CASSLLGDEQFF
>TRBJ1-2|TRBV29-1|TRBD1|.
TGCAGCGTTGATGGCACAGGGGGCAGTTATGGCTACACCTTC
CSVDGTGGSYGYTF
>TRBJ1-1|TRBV11-3|.|.
TGTGCCAGCAGTTCGGACACTGAAGCTTTCTTT
CASSSDTEAFF
>TRBJ2-7|TRBV4-1|.|.
TGCGCCAGCAGCCAAGAGCAGGACTGGGTCTACGAGCAGTACTTC
CASSQEQDWVYEQYF
>TRBJ1-1|TRBV6-6|.|.
TGTGCCAGCATCACGGGGGTGAACACTGAAGCTTTCTTT
CASITGVNTEAFF
>TRBJ1-5|TRBV25-1|TRBD1|.
TGTGCCAGCAGTGCGACCCCGGGGACAGGGGACGGCAATCAGCCCCAGCATTTT
CASSATPGTGDGNQPQHF
>TRBJ2-4|TRBV6-4|.|.
TGTGCCAGCAGTGACACAACCGGGATAAGGTACTTC
CASSDTTGIRYF
>TRBJ1-2|TRBV7-9|.|.
TGTGCCAGCAGCTTTGGCGAAACAGCCAACTATGGCTACACCTTC
CASSFGETANYGYTF
>TRBJ1-4|TRBV18|.|.
TGTGCCAGCTCACCAATGGCAGCAACTAATGAAAAACTGTTTTTT
CASSPMAATNEKLFF
>TRBJ2-1|TRBV9|.|.
TGTGCCAGCAGCAAGCTAAATGAGCAGTTCTTC
CASSKLNEQFF
>TRBJ2-1|TRBV7-9|TRBD2|.
TGTGCCAGCAGCTTACCCCCGGGACTAGCGGTTAGCTCCTACAATGAGCAGTTCTTC
CASSLPPGLAVSSYNEQFF
>TRBJ1-5|TRBV24-1|TRBD1|.
TGTGCCACCAGTGAGGCAGGGGGCGCGAGTCAGCCCCAGCATTTT
CATSEAGGASQPQHF
>TRBJ1-4|TRBV2|.|.
TGTGCCAGCAGCTTCAGGGTGAATGAAAAACTGTTTTTT
CASSFRVNEKLFF
>TRBJ1-1|TRBV6-1|.|.
TGTGCCAGCAGTGAAGCGGCCCTTGCTTTCTTT
CASSEAALAFF
>TRBJ1-1|TRBV4-1|.|few
TGCGCCAGCAGCCAAGTGGGGGCCAGGACTGAAGCTTTCTTT
CASSQVGARTEAFF
>TRBJ2-2|TRBV11-3|.|.
TGTGCCAGCAGCATCTCCGGGACTTCAACCGGGGAGCTGTTTTTT
CASSISGTSTGELFF
>TRBJ2-2|TRBV18|.|.
TGTGCCAGCTCACCACCCTCCCTCCGGGGGACCGGGGAGCTGTTTTTT
CASSPPSLRGTGELFF
>TRBJ2-5|TRBV4-3|.|.
TGCGCCAGCAGCCAATTCCTGGGAGAAGAGACCCAGTACTTC
CASSQFLGEETQYF
>TRBJ2-2|TRBV19|.|once
TGTGCCAGTAGGCACAGGGATTTCACCGGGGAGCTGTTTTTT
CASRHRDFTGELFF
>TRBJ2-1|TRBV4-3|TRBD1|.
TGCGCCAGCAGCCAACGAGGGACAGGGGGCTACAATGAGCAGTTCTTC
CASSQRGTGGYNEQFF
>TRBJ2-3|TRBV7-9|TRBD2|.
TGTGCCAGCAGCTTAGGGCTAGCGGGAGCCACAGATACGCAGTATTTT
CASSLGLAGATDTQYF
>TRBJ2-1|TRBV29-1|.|.
TGCAGCGTTGAGGGTTTCGGAGGGGTGTTATCCTACAATGAGCAGTTCTTC
CSVEGFGGVLSYNEQFF
>TRBJ2-3|TRBV7-7|.|.
TGTGCCAGCAGCCTGGGGGGTGCTGGCGGGAACCCAGATACGCAGTATTTT
CASSLGGAGGNPDTQYF
>TRBJ2-1|TRBV4-1|.|.
TGCGCCAGCACCCCCCAGTCAAGCTCCTACAATGAGCAGTTCTTC
CASTPQSSSYNEQFF
>TRBJ1-2|TRBV6-6|.|few
TGTGCCAGCAGAAGGGGACAAGTACCTCTTAACTATGGCTACACCTTC
CASRRGQVPLNYGYTF
>TRBJ2-5|TRBV14|.|.
TGTGCCAGCAGCCAACGGGGAAGGGAGACCCAGTACTTC
CASSQRGRETQYF
>TRBJ1-2|TRBV19|.|.
TGTGCCAGTAGTATCGGTTTCGGAGGTTTTGGCTACACCTTC
CASSIGFGGFGYTF
>TRBJ1-2|TRBV7-9|.|.
TGTGCCAGCAGCTTAGTTGCCCACTATGGCTATTACACCTTC
CASSLVAHYGYYTF
>TRBJ1-2|TRBV2|TRBD1|.
TGTGCCAGCAGCCTCAACAGGGGCGCTAACTATGGCTACACCTTC
CASSLNRGANYGYTF
>TRBJ2-2|TRBV25-1|TRBD2|.
TGTGCCAGCGGCTCACTGGGCGGGAGGTCGGTCGGGGAGCTGTTTTTT
CASGSLGGRSVGELFF
>TRBJ1-4|TRBV14|.|.
TGTGCCAGCAGCCAAGATCGGGTCAGCACTCAAAAACTGTTTTTT
CASSQDRVSTQKLFF
>TRBJ1-5|TRBV15|.|few
TGTGCCACCAGCAGAGCCGGCAGGAGCAATCAGCCCCAGCATTTT
CATSRAGRSNQPQHF
>TRBJ2-4|TRBV5-4|TRBD1|.
TGTGCCAGCAGCTTTGGGGCCGGGACAGGGACCAAAAACATTCAGTACTTC
CASSFGAGTGTKNIQYF
>TRBJ1-6|TRBV6-5|.|.
TGTGCCACCTCAGGGCAGGGTCATGTACCCCTCCACTTT
CATSGQGHVPLHF
>TRBJ1-1|TRBV13|TRBD1|.
TGTGCCAGCAGCCCCAAACAGGGGGCGTACACTGAAGCTTTCTTT
CASSPKQGAYTEAFF
>TRBJ2-7|TRBV11-2|.|few
TGTGCCAGCTCCATCGGGAGAGGCTACGAGCAGTACTTC
CASSIGRGYEQYF
>TRBJ2-5|TRBV18|.|.
TGTGCCAGCTCACCACCGGGTGGGGGCGGAGGAGAGACCCAGTACTTC
CASSPPGGGGGETQYF
>TRBJ2-7|TRBV28|TRBD1|.
TGTGCCAGCAGTCCCCCCCAGACAGGGAGTTACGAGCAGTACTTC
CASSPPQTGSYEQYF
>TRBJ1-1|TRBV5-1|.|.
TGCGCCAGCAGCGGGGCATTGGGGGGTCGGAACACTGAAGCTTTCTTT
CASSGALGGRNTEAFF
>TRBJ2-7|TRBV5-1|TRBD1|.
TGCGCCAGCAGCTTGGTCCCGGGACAGAAAGGAGAGCAGTACTTC
CASSLVPGQKGEQYF
>TRBJ1-1|TRBV6-2/TRBV6-3|.|.
TGTGCCAGCAGTTACTTGGGCTTGAACACTGAAGCTTTCTTT
CASSYLGLNTEAFF
>TRBJ1-5|TRBV19|TRBD1|.
TGTGCCAGTAGTGGAACGACAGGGCTTCGCAATCAGCCCCAGCATTTT
CASSGTTGLRNQPQHF
>TRBJ1-6|TRBV5-1|.|.
TGCGCCAGCAGCTTGGATGGAGACTCACCCCTCCACTTT
CASSLDGDSPLHF
>TRBJ2-2|TRBV5-5|TRBD2|few
TGTGCCAGCAGCTTGGAGGTGGGACTAAGCGAGCTGTTTTTT
CASSLEVGLSELFF
>TRBJ2-5|TRBV6-1|TRBD1|.
TGTGCCAGCAGTTTGGGACAGGGTCAGACCCAGTACTTC
CASSLGQGQTQYF
>TRBJ1-2|TRBV28|.|.
TGTGCCAGCAGTTTTGGGAGCAACTATGGCTACACCTTC
CASSFGSNYGYTF
>TRBJ1-1|TRBV2|.|.
TGTGCCAGCAGTGAAGAGGGGGGGATGGTTACTGAAGCTTTCTTT
CASSEEGGMVTEAFF
>TRBJ2-4|TRBV7-2|TRBD1|.
TGTGCCAGCAGCTTAGTAGTGGGACAGGGGGGCTCCAAAAACATTCAGTACTTC
CASSLVVGQGGSKNIQYF
>TRBJ1-5|TRBV5-1|TRBD1|.
TGCGCCAGCAGCCCGGGACAGCTTAGCAATCAGCCCCAGCATTTT
CASSPGQLSNQPQHF
>TRBJ2-7|TRBV27|TRBD2|.
TGTGCCAGCAGTTTCCGCTACCTAGCGGGGCTCTCCTACGAGCAGTACTTC
CASSFRYLAGLSYEQYF
>TRBJ2-3|TRBV28|.|.
TGTGCCAGCAGGACAGTAAACACAGATACGCAGTATTTT
CASRTVNTDTQYF